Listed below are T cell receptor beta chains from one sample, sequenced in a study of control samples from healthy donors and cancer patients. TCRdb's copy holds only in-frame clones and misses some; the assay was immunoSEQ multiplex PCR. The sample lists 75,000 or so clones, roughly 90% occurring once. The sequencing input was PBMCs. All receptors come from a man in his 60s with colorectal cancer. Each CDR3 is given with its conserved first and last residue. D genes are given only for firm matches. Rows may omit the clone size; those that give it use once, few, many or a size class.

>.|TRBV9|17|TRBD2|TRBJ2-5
CASSVGVGGGAAETQYF
TGTGCCAGCAGCGTAGGAGTGGGCGGGGGGGCCGCAGAGACCCAGTACTTC
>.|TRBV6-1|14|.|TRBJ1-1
CASSENILNTEAFF
TGTGCCAGCAGTGAAAATATCCTGAACACTGAAGCTTTCTTT
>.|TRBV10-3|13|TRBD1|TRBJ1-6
CAISDPGGSPLHF
TGTGCCATCAGTGACCCAGGGGGTTCACCCCTCCACTTT
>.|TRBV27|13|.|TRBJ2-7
CASSWGPSYEQYF
TGTGCCAGCAGTTGGGGACCCTCCTACGAGCAGTACTTC
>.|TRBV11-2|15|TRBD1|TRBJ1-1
CASSGTGGARTEAFF
TGTGCCAGCAGCGGGACAGGGGGCGCGAGGACTGAAGCTTTCTTT
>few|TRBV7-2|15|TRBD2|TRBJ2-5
CASSFASGGGETQYF
TGTGCCAGCAGCTTTGCTAGCGGGGGGGGCGAGACCCAGTACTTC
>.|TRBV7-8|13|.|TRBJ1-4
CASSHGANEKLFF
TGTGCCAGCAGCCACGGCGCGAATGAAAAACTGTTTTTT
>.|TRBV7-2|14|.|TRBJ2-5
CASSPGGWAETQYF
TGTGCCAGCAGCCCCGGAGGGTGGGCGGAGACCCAGTACTTC
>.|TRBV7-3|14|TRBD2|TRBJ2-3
CASSMAGGTDTQYF
TGTGCCAGCAGCATGGCGGGGGGCACAGATACGCAGTATTTT
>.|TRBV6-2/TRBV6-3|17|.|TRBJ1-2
CASSYLLGAGNNYGYTF
TGTGCCAGCAGTTACCTATTAGGGGCAGGAAATAACTATGGCTACACCTTC
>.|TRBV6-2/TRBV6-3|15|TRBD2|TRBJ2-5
CASSYLSGGQETQYF
TGTGCCAGCAGTTACCTCAGCGGGGGACAAGAGACCCAGTACTTC
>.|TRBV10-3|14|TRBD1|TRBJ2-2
CAISFKGQSGELFF
TGTGCCATCAGTTTTAAGGGACAGAGCGGGGAGCTGTTTTTT
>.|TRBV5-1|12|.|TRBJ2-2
CASSPQVGELFF
TGCGCCAGCAGCCCACAGGTCGGGGAGCTGTTTTTT
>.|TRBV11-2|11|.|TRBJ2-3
CASTLTDTQYF
TGTGCCAGCACCCTTACAGATACGCAGTATTTT
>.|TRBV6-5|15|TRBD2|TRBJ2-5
CASSPLAGGEETQYF
TGTGCCAGCAGTCCCCTAGCGGGGGGTGAAGAGACCCAGTACTTC
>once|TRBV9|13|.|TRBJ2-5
CASSVRDRETQYF
TGTGCCAGCAGCGTCCGGGACCGAGAGACCCAGTACTTC
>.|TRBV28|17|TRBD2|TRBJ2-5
CASSLGSSGGAVETQYF
TGTGCCAGCAGTTTAGGGTCTAGCGGGGGGGCCGTGGAGACCCAGTACTTC
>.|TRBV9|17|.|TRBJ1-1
CASSVDWTDAFNTEAFF
TGTGCCAGCAGCGTAGACTGGACCGACGCTTTTAACACTGAAGCTTTCTTT
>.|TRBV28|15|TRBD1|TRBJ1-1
CASSFPGQGRTEAFF
TGTGCCAGCAGTTTCCCTGGACAGGGAAGGACTGAAGCTTTCTTT
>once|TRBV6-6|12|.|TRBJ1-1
CASSSRGTEAFF
TGTGCCAGCAGTTCGAGAGGTACTGAAGCTTTCTTT
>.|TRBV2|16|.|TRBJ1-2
CASSSATGTRVYGYTF
TGTGCCAGCAGTTCTGCCACCGGGACACGAGTTTATGGCTACACCTTC
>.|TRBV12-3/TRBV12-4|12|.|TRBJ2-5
CASTSNQETQYF
TGTGCCAGCACTAGTAACCAAGAGACCCAGTACTTC